The next 12 T cell receptor beta chains were all read from a single sample in a study of spatial heterogeneity in lung cancer. TCRdb itself ran the 5' RACE reads through MiXCR, one entry per CDR3 protein. Of about 38,000 distinct CDR3 sequences listed, around 5.8% are singletons. Time point: sample taken at primary tumor resection. Tumor, nontumor lung or frozen PBMC supplied whole RNA that was sequenced unsorted. Source: PBMCs, taken at surgery. These receptor sequences come from a male donor with early-stage non-small cell lung cancer.

The V and J genes are TRBV7-2 and TRBJ2-7; maybe TRBD2 (5 bases). V lost 2 bases to trimming and J lost 5 bases, with 10 bases between them. CDR1 SGHTA and CDR2 FQGNSA come from the germline V gene. There are 13 residues in the CDR3. CDR3 sequence (DNA): TGTGCCAGCAGCTTAATCGGAGGCGACGAGCAGTACTTC. This sequence encodes CASSLIGGDEQYF.

In its sample, this clonotype was seen a few times. The V and J genes are TRBV18 and TRBJ2-5; 7 positions match TRBD2. The CDR3 spans 16 residues. J gave up 5 bases and V 0 bases, and 9 bases lay outside the gene matches. Germline loops: CDR1 KGHSH, CDR2 LQKENI. The CDR3 region has the DNA TGTGCCAGCTCACCACCCTCGGGCGGGGGAATGGAGACCCAGTACTTC. As protein: CASSPPSGGGMETQYF. The whole variable domain, remainder taken from reference TRBV18 and TRBJ2-5, is NAGVMQNPRHLVRRRGQEARLRCSPMKGHSHVYWYRQLPEEGLKFMVYLQKENIIDESGMPKERFSAEFPKEGPSILRIQQVVRGDSAAYFCASSPPSGGGMETQYFGPGTRLLVL.

This clonotype was recorded at least ten times. The V gene is TRBV11-2, the J gene TRBJ1-5, with a tentative D call TRBD1 (6 bases). From germline, CDR1 is SGHAT and CDR2 FQNNGV. V lost 6 bases, J lost 1 base, and 13 bases lay in between. CDR3 size: 15 residues. CDR3 in amino acids: CASSQGGGSNQPQHF. The DNA of the CDR3 is TGTGCCAGCAGTCAAGGAGGGGGGAGCAATCAGCCCCAGCATTTT.

This chain joins TRBV29-1 and TRBJ1-4; weak D call: TRBD1 (5 bases). V shed 4 bases and J shed 11 bases, with 17 bases lying between them. Per the germline V gene, CDR1 is SQVTM and CDR2 is ANQGSEA. The CDR3 loop spans 13 amino acids. CDR3 DNA: TGCAGCGTTGGTGACAGTCCAATGATGAAACTGTTTTTT. It is translated as CSVGDSPMMKLFF.

The J gene is TRBJ2-1, the V gene TRBV5-1, with 10 nucleotides matching TRBD2. Trimming cost V 0 bases and J 4 bases; bases outside gene matches: 16. Looked up from germline, CDR1 is SGHRS and CDR2 is YFSETQ. This CDR3 is built from 20 residues. For the CDR3, the DNA is TGCGCCAGCAGCTTGGGGCTGTTTTCGCAAGCGGGGGGGCATTACAATGAGCAGTTCTTC. This gives the protein CASSLGLFSQAGGHYNEQFF.

This clonotype was detected ten times or more. The rearrangement joins TRBV7-2 to TRBJ2-7; TRBD1 might be the D (6 bases). The CDR3 length is 15 residues. Germline V gives CDR1 SGHTA, CDR2 FQGNSA. V shed 0 bases and J shed 2 bases, with 11 bases lying between them. CDR3 in amino acids: CASSLAQGPTYEQYF. CDR3 DNA: TGTGCCAGCAGCTTAGCCCAGGGGCCGACCTACGAGCAGTACTTC.

This chain uses TRBV25-1 with TRBJ2-3, with TRBD2 matching over 14 bases. V lost 5 bases and J lost 0; bases outside the gene matches: 7. This CDR3 comprises 18 residues. From germline, CDR1 is MGHDK and CDR2 SYGVNS. CDR3 coding DNA: TGTGCCAGCAGTACGAGTGGACTAGCGGGGGGTAGCACAGATACGCAGTATTTT. Translating gives CASSTSGLAGGSTDTQYF.

V gene TRBV5-1 combines with J gene TRBJ2-3, with D unclear. This CDR3 has 17 residues. The ends were cut back, 0 bases at V and 0 bases at J, with 14 bases in the middle. The germline V gene has CDR1 SGHRS and CDR2 YFSETQ. The CDR3 loop is CASSLASLRHSTDTQYF. The CDR3 DNA reads TGCGCCAGCAGCTTGGCGAGCCTCAGGCATAGCACAGATACGCAGTATTTT.

The chain combines TRBV7-2 with TRBJ2-2; 7 positions match TRBD2. Germline-derived CDR1 and CDR2 are SGHTA and FQGNSA. This CDR3 region has 15 residues. The junction had 10 bases not matched to a gene; V was cut back by 6 bases and J by 6 bases. CDR3 nucleotides: TGTGCCAGCAGTCGTCGGACTAGTACGGCCGGGGAGCTGTTTTTT. Translated: CASSRRTSTAGELFF.

This clonotype was seen ten or more times. The CDR3 loop is CSVDHGLMNTEAFF. The DNA for the CDR3 is TGCAGCGTTGATCATGGCCTTATGAACACTGAAGCTTTCTTT. V usage is TRBV29-1 and J usage is TRBJ1-1; D gene unclear. Germline CDR1 reads SQVTM; CDR2 reads ANQGSEA. CDR3 length: 14 residues. Trimming shortened V by 3 bases and J by 0 bases, and 11 bases separated the two germline ends.

This clonotype showed up just a few times. The V gene is TRBV6-1, the J gene TRBJ1-1; D possibly corresponds to TRBD1 (6 bases). The V and J ends lost 4 bases and 3 bases respectively, with 9 bases between them. CDR3 size: 13 residues. The germline CDR1 and CDR2 sequences are MNHNS and SASEGT. This CDR3 reads CASSVQGDTEAFF. CDR3 coding DNA: TGTGCCAGCAGTGTACAGGGCGACACTGAAGCTTTCTTT.

This clonotype occurred a few times. The genes are TRBV5-5 and TRBJ2-3, with D perhaps matching TRBD2 (6 bases). The CDR3 spans 15 residues. V dropped 4 bases and J dropped 2 bases, with 14 bases sitting between them. The V gene's germline CDR1 is SGHKS and CDR2 YYEKEE (reference sequence). Written as DNA, the CDR3 is TGTGCCAGCAGCACCCCGGGACTTCCCACAGATACGCAGTATTTT. Protein: CASSTPGLPTDTQYF.